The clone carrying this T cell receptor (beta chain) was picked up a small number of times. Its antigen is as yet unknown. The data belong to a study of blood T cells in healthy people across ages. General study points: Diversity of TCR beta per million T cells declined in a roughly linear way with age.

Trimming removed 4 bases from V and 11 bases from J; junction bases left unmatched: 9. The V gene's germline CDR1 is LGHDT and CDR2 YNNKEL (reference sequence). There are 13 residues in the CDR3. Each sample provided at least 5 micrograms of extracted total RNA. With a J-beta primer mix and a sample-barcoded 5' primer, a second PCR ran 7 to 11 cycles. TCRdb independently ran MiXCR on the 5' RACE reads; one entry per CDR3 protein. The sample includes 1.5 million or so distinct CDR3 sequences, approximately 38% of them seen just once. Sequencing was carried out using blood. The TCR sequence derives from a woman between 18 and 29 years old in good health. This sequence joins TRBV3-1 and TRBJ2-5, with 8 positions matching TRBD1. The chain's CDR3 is CASSPDRGPWQYF. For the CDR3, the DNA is TGTGCCAGCAGCCCAGACAGGGGTCCGTGGCAGTACTTC.